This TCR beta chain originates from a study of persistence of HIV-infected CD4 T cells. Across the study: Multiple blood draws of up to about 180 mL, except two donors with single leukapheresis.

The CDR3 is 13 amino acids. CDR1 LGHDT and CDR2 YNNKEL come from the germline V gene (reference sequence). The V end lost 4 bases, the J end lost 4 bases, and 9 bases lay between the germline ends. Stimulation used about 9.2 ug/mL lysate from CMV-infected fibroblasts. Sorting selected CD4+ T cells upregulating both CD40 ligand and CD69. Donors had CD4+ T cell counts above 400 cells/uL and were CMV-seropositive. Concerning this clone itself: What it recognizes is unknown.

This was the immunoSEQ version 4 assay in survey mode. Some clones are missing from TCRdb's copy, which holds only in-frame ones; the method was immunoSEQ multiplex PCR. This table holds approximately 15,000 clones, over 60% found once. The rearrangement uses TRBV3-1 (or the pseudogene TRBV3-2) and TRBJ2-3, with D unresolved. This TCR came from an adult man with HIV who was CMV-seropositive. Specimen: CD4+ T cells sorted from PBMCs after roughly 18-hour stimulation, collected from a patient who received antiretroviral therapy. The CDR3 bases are TGTGCCAGCAGCCCAGAAGTGGCAGATACGCAGTATTTT. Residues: CASSPEVADTQYF.